These 12 T cell receptor beta chains were sequenced from one sample in a study of spatial heterogeneity in lung cancer. In TCRdb, the 5' RACE reads were re-called with MiXCR into one record per CDR3 protein. The data hold 20,000 to 30,000 distinct CDR3 sequences, with around 6% observed a single time. Time point meaning: blood at routine non-recurrence follow-up after resection. No cells were sorted before sequencing. The whole RNA sequenced was extracted from tumor, nontumor lung or frozen PBMC. This specimen was PBMCs, taken at follow-up. The receptor source for this set is a male donor with early-stage non-small cell lung cancer.

This clonotype was detected many times. This sequence joins TRBV2 and TRBJ2-3; D unclear. The CDR3 consists of 16 residues. Trimming shortened V by 3 bases and J by 0 bases, and 13 bases separated the two germline ends. Germline V gene sequence: CDR1 SNHLY, CDR2 FYNNEI. CDR3 in amino acids: CASSDGPGPSTDTQYF. CDR3 DNA: TGTGCCAGCAGTGACGGGCCCGGGCCTAGCACAGATACGCAGTATTTT.

This clonotype was counted at least ten times. V usage is TRBV7-2 and J usage is TRBJ1-2; D uncertain. The germline gives CDR1 SGHTA, CDR2 FQGNSA. CDR3 length: 16 amino acids. The V end lost 1 base, the J end lost 0 bases, and 12 bases lay between the germline ends. The CDR3 DNA reads TGTGCCAGCAGCTTAGACGGCGCCGGAACTAACTATGGCTACACCTTC. The encoded protein is CASSLDGAGTNYGYTF.

This clonotype came up many times. The chain recombines TRBV20-1 with TRBJ2-5; a possible D gene is TRBD1 (6 bases). There are 14 residues in the CDR3. Germline CDR1 is DFQATT and CDR2 is SNEGSKA (reference sequence). V lost 2 bases to trimming and J lost 3 bases, with 13 bases between them. Here the CDR3 DNA reads TGCAGTGCTAGAACAGGGCCCCCAAAAGAGACCCAGTACTTC. As protein: CSARTGPPKETQYF.

This clonotype has a count of ten or more. The chain combines TRBV29-1 with TRBJ2-1; 8 bases fit TRBD2. J gave up 8 bases and V 2 bases, and 5 bases lay outside the gene matches. Germline V gives CDR1 SQVTM, CDR2 ANQGSEA. The CDR3 runs to 13 residues. CDR3 sequence (DNA): TGCAGCGTTGAAACGGGGGGGCAGTATGAGCAGTTCTTC. It specifies CSVETGGQYEQFF.

On this clonotype: A single base separates this from a much larger clone, so it may be a read error. The rearrangement links TRBV11-2 to TRBJ1-1; D may be TRBD1 (6 bases). Trimming pared 4 bases from V and 8 bases from J, leaving 11 bases between. Germline assignment: CDR1 SGHAT and CDR2 FQNNGV. This CDR3 has 12 residues. In DNA form, the CDR3 reads TGTGCCAGCAGCTCCGGCGGGGGCGAAGCTTTCTTT. Amino acid sequence: CASSSGGGEAFF.

The chain couples TRBV5-6 to TRBJ2-1; 11 nucleotides align to TRBD2. This CDR3 has 17 residues. Germline V gene sequence: CDR1 SGHDT, CDR2 YYEEEE. V trimming: 4 bases; J trimming: 0 bases; junction bases outside the gene matches: 6. The CDR3 spells CASSTTSGTNSYNEQFF. The DNA of the CDR3 is TGTGCCAGCAGCACGACTAGCGGGACTAACTCCTACAATGAGCAGTTCTTC.

This clonotype showed up many times. The chain is built from TRBV2 and TRBJ2-1, with TRBD2 matching over 8 bases. Germline trimming cut 1 base from V and 7 bases from J; bases unmatched to any gene: 9. Germline values: CDR1 SNHLY, CDR2 FYNNEI. CDR3 length equals 16 residues. In DNA form, the CDR3 reads TGTGCCAGCAGTGAAGAGGTAGCGGGGACTCGGAATGAGCAGTTCTTC. It translates to CASSEEVAGTRNEQFF.

There are many counts of this clonotype. The chain combines TRBV5-1 with TRBJ1-2, with D tentatively TRBD1 (6 bases). This CDR3 contains 16 residues. V lost 7 bases to trimming and J lost 3 bases, with 22 bases between them. Germline-derived CDR1 and CDR2 are SGHRS and YFSETQ. The CDR3: CASRRPGAYLDYGYTF. Written as DNA, the CDR3 is TGCGCCAGCCGCCGTCCGGGGGCCTACCTTGACTATGGCTACACCTTC.

This chain joins TRBV2 and TRBJ1-1; unclear D gene. Between the trimmed V and J ends, which lost 7 bases and 2 bases, there was a span of 14 bases. The CDR3 sequence is 14 residues long. The germline V gene encodes CDR1 SNHLY and CDR2 FYNNEI. This chain's CDR3 is CASKKTSGNTEAFF. The CDR3, as DNA: TGTGCCAGCAAAAAAACCTCAGGTAACACTGAAGCTTTCTTT.

The table lists this clonotype with many counts. This chain connects TRBV19 to TRBJ2-1; TRBD1 matches at 8 bases. Germline assignment: CDR1 LNHDA and CDR2 SQIVND (reference sequence). The CDR3 runs to 16 residues. The trim removed 3 bases at V and 5 bases at J, leaving 9 bases unmatched. The CDR3: CASSIYTGTGDNEQFF. The CDR3 bases are TGTGCCAGTAGTATCTACACCGGGACAGGAGACAATGAGCAGTTCTTC.

This clonotype was seen at least ten times. V gene TRBV6-5 combines with J gene TRBJ1-1; D is uncertain. Trimming took off 5 bases at V and 7 bases at J, with 14 bases between the two ends. This CDR3 comprises 13 residues. Germline V lookup: CDR1 MNHEY, CDR2 SVGAGI. The CDR3 DNA sequence: TGTGCCAGCAGTCAGGCAAGAACGGGTGAAGCTTTCTTT. This encodes CASSQARTGEAFF.

The chain carries TRBV6-6 and TRBJ1-5; 7 bases align to TRBD1. Germline loops: CDR1 MNHNY, CDR2 SVGAGI (reference sequence). Trimming cost V 5 bases and J 4 bases; bases outside gene matches: 5. CDR3 length equals 14 residues. The CDR3 reads CASSPQGGNQPQHF. The CDR3 nucleotides are TGTGCCAGCAGTCCCCAGGGGGGAAATCAGCCCCAGCATTTT.